These T cell receptor beta chains were read from a single sample in a study of T cell responses to AZD1222 COVID-19 vaccine. Data came from immunoSEQ multiplex PCR; TCRdb stores just in-frame clones and leaves some out. Here the sample spans about 160,000 clones, roughly nine tenths being singletons. Sequencing used peripheral blood, obtained on day 0 of AZD1222 vaccination. The receptors here all came from an adult in good health. The CDR3 runs from the conserved cysteine through the conserved F or W. A D gene is named only where the DNA matches it firmly. Not every row has a clone size; where given, it reads once, few, many or a size class.

d_call	v_call	j_call	clone_size	cdr3_aa	cdr3_nt
NA	TRBV5-1	TRBJ2-1	once	CASSLVPWDEQFF	TGCGCCAGCAGCTTGGTTCCCTGGGATGAGCAGTTCTTC
NA	TRBV3-1/TRBV3-2	TRBJ1-4	NA	CPPEKLFF	TGTCCCCCTGAAAAACTGTTTTTT
NA	TRBV3-1/TRBV3-2	TRBJ1-5	NA	CASSNDRYQPQHF	TGTGCCAGCAGCAACGACAGATATCAGCCCCAGCATTTT
NA	TRBV6-1	TRBJ1-2	once	CASSEAPTANYGYTF	TGTGCCAGCAGTGAGGCCCCGACAGCGAACTATGGCTACACCTTC
NA	TRBV16	TRBJ1-1	NA	CASSHSLRSSEAFF	TGTGCCAGCAGCCACAGTCTTAGGAGTAGTGAAGCTTTCTTT
TRBD2	TRBV28	TRBJ2-3	NA	CASSSVAGPKKTDTQYF	TGTGCCAGCAGTTCAGTAGCGGGACCCAAAAAAACAGATACGCAGTATTTT
NA	TRBV5-4	TRBJ1-2	NA	CASSDPGLGGYGYTF	TGTGCCAGCAGCGATCCGGGACTCGGGGGCTATGGCTACACCTTC
NA	TRBV5-6	TRBJ1-1	once	CASSSSINTEAFF	TGTGCCAGCTCGTCCTCGATCAACACTGAAGCTTTCTTT
TRBD1	TRBV6-5	TRBJ2-4	NA	CASSYRDRGAKNIQYF	TGTGCCAGCAGTTATCGGGACAGGGGAGCCAAAAACATTCAGTACTTC
TRBD1	TRBV7-9	TRBJ2-7	NA	CASSFLAGGDEQYF	TGTGCCAGCAGCTTTTTAGCAGGGGGCGACGAGCAGTACTTC
TRBD1	TRBV7-2	TRBJ2-1	NA	CASSFSGQGAIYNEQFF	TGTGCCAGCAGCTTCTCGGGACAGGGGGCCATTTACAATGAGCAGTTCTTC
NA	TRBV7-9	TRBJ2-3	NA	CASSPVRDNQDTQYF	TGTGCCAGCAGCCCGGTCAGGGATAATCAAGATACGCAGTATTTT
TRBD1	TRBV11-2	TRBJ1-2	NA	CASSRGQAANYGYTF	TGTGCCAGCAGCCGAGGACAGGCCGCTAACTATGGCTACACCTTC
NA	TRBV19	TRBJ1-5	NA	CASSGTTSQPQHF	TGTGCCAGTAGTGGGACAACGAGTCAGCCCCAGCATTTT
NA	TRBV2	TRBJ2-7	NA	CASLLYEQYF	TGTGCCAGCCTCTTGTACGAGCAGTACTTC
TRBD2	TRBV3-1/TRBV3-2	TRBJ2-7	NA	CASSEGTSAFYEQYF	TGTGCCAGCAGCGAAGGGACTAGCGCTTTCTACGAGCAGTACTTC
NA	TRBV23-1	TRBJ2-2	NA	CASSFGAPEDTGELFF	TGCGCCAGCAGCTTCGGGGCCCCCGAGGACACCGGGGAGCTGTTTTTT
TRBD1	TRBV10-3	TRBJ1-2	NA	CAISDGLPGQTYGYTF	TGTGCCATCAGCGACGGACTACCGGGACAGACATATGGCTACACCTTC
NA	TRBV11-3	TRBJ1-4	once	CASSPAWATNEKLFF	TGTGCCAGCAGCCCCGCTTGGGCAACTAATGAAAAACTGTTTTTT
NA	TRBV27	TRBJ2-5	NA	CASTYRSQGSETQYF	TGTGCCAGCACCTACAGGAGTCAGGGTTCAGAGACCCAGTACTTC
NA	TRBV10-3	TRBJ1-1	NA	CAISEEVGITEAFF	TGTGCCATCAGTGAGGAGGTAGGGATCACTGAAGCTTTCTTT
NA	TRBV6-2/TRBV6-3	TRBJ2-7	NA	CASSQAREQGEQYF	TGTGCCAGCAGCCAGGCCAGGGAACAGGGCGAGCAGTACTTC
NA	TRBV19	TRBJ1-5	NA	CASSIEQSNQPQHF	TGTGCCAGTAGTATAGAACAGAGCAATCAGCCCCAGCATTTT
NA	TRBV4-3	TRBJ2-2	NA	CASSQLGANTGELFF	TGCGCCAGCAGCCAGTTGGGTGCCAACACCGGGGAGCTGTTTTTT
NA	TRBV6-5	TRBJ2-5	NA	CASSYLDGPGTQYF	TGTGCCAGCAGTTACCTCGACGGACCCGGGACCCAGTACTTC
NA	TRBV5-4	TRBJ2-1	NA	CASSQGAYNEQFF	TGTGCCAGCAGTCAAGGAGCTTACAATGAGCAGTTCTTC
TRBD1	TRBV4-2	TRBJ1-4	NA	CASSRPGQGATNEKLFF	TGTGCCAGCAGCCGTCCGGGACAGGGGGCAACTAATGAAAAACTGTTTTTT
NA	TRBV9	TRBJ2-1	few	CASSVGWGSYNEQFF	TGTGCCAGCAGCGTAGGTTGGGGATCCTACAATGAGCAGTTCTTC
NA	TRBV10-2	TRBJ2-1	NA	CASSEGKNEQFF	TGCGCCAGCAGTGAAGGCAAGAATGAGCAGTTCTTC
NA	TRBV5-1	TRBJ1-1	NA	CASSLDSAVSNF	TGCGCCAGCAGCTTGGACAGTGCGGTCTCAAATTTT
TRBD1	TRBV28	TRBJ1-5	NA	CASSLVQGGYQPQHF	TGTGCCAGCAGTTTGGTACAGGGGGGGTATCAGCCCCAGCATTTT
NA	TRBV5-4	TRBJ2-7	NA	CASSLNPGGTSYEQYF	TGTGCCAGCAGCTTGAATCCCGGGGGTACCTCCTACGAGCAGTACTTC
NA	TRBV6-5	TRBJ2-2	NA	CASSYSQYTGELFF	TGTGCCAGCAGTTACTCACAGTACACCGGGGAGCTGTTTTTT
NA	TRBV7-7	TRBJ2-1	once	CASSLFPGDDEQFF	TGTGCCAGCAGCTTGTTTCCGGGGGACGATGAGCAGTTCTTC
NA	TRBV14	TRBJ2-1	once	CASSKTTILGTYNEQFF	TGTGCCAGCAGCAAGACTACAATTCTAGGGACCTACAATGAGCAGTTCTTC
NA	TRBV28	TRBJ2-1	NA	CASSPRTGLFF	TGTGCCAGCAGTCCTCGGACGGGTTTGTTCTTC
NA	TRBV4-3	TRBJ1-5	NA	CAGSQTDNQNQPQHF	TGCGCCGGCAGCCAGACGGACAACCAAAATCAGCCCCAGCATTTT
NA	TRBV6-2/TRBV6-3	TRBJ2-5	NA	CASTPGRGRGQETQYF	TGTGCCAGCACCCCCGGCAGAGGTCGCGGCCAAGAGACCCAGTACTTC
TRBD1	TRBV29-1	TRBJ1-2	NA	CSVDLDRGQGYTF	TGCAGCGTTGACTTGGACAGGGGGCAAGGCTACACCTTC
NA	TRBV7-8	TRBJ1-5	NA	CASSLLGNSNQPQHF	TGTGCCAGCAGCTTGTTGGGAAATAGCAATCAGCCCCAGCATTTT
NA	TRBV11-2	TRBJ1-6	NA	CASSLEFQNSPLHF	TGTGCCAGCAGCTTAGAATTTCAAAATTCACCCCTCCACTTT
NA	TRBV3-1/TRBV3-2	TRBJ2-7	NA	CASSQYRDSYEQYF	TGTGCCAGCAGTCAGTACCGGGACTCCTACGAGCAGTACTTC
NA	TRBV2	TRBJ1-1	NA	CAPPGVNTEAFF	TGTGCCCCCCCTGGGGTGAACACTGAAGCTTTCTTT
TRBD2	TRBV3-1/TRBV3-2	TRBJ2-1	NA	CASSLGAGGRNEQFF	TGTGCCAGCAGCCTCGGGGCGGGAGGGCGCAATGAGCAGTTCTTC
NA	TRBV6-2/TRBV6-3	TRBJ2-7	NA	CASSYRGMVYEQYF	TGTGCCAGCAGTTACCGGGGTATGGTCTACGAGCAGTACTTC
TRBD2	TRBV9	TRBJ2-1	NA	CASSVEGSGIYNEQFF	TGTGCCAGCAGCGTAGAGGGTAGCGGGATCTACAATGAGCAGTTCTTC
NA	TRBV3-1/TRBV3-2	TRBJ2-3	NA	CASSQVSITDTQYF	TGTGCCAGCAGCCAAGTTAGCATCACAGATACGCAGTATTTT
TRBD1	TRBV19	TRBJ2-7	NA	CASSASGQGPWYEQYF	TGTGCCAGTAGTGCCTCGGGACAGGGGCCGTGGTACGAGCAGTACTTC
NA	TRBV12-3/TRBV12-4	TRBJ2-5	NA	CASSRDVTQYF	TGTGCCAGCAGCCGGGATGTGACCCAGTACTTC
NA	TRBV11-2	TRBJ1-2	NA	CASSYDRNYGYTF	TGTGCCAGCAGCTACGACAGGAACTATGGCTACACCTTC
TRBD1	TRBV28	TRBJ2-3	NA	CASSFMGQGDARSSADTQYF	TGTGCCAGCAGTTTTATGGGACAGGGTGACGCTCGGTCGAGCGCAGATACGCAGTATTTT
NA	TRBV13	TRBJ2-1	NA	CASSLSRRRGNEQFF	TGTGCCAGCAGCTTAAGTAGGCGCAGGGGCAATGAGCAGTTCTTC
NA	TRBV23-1	TRBJ1-5	NA	CASNPDAGDQPQHF	TGCGCCAGCAACCCCGATGCAGGGGATCAGCCCCAGCATTTT
TRBD2	TRBV28	TRBJ2-6	NA	CASSFGGGTGANVLTF	TGTGCCAGCAGTTTTGGCGGGGGAACTGGGGCCAACGTCCTGACTTTC
TRBD1	TRBV7-2	TRBJ1-4	NA	CASRPRAQGEKLFF	TGTGCCAGCAGGCCCCGGGCACAGGGGGAAAAACTGTTTTTT
NA	TRBV2	TRBJ1-4	NA	CASSRGSTNEKLFF	TGTGCCAGCAGTCGAGGGTCAACTAATGAAAAACTGTTTTTT
NA	TRBV19	TRBJ1-4	NA	CASQEGTSNEKLFF	TGTGCCTCCCAGGAGGGCACATCTAATGAAAAACTGTTTTTT
NA	TRBV30	TRBJ1-2	NA	CAWSVVRSNYGYTF	TGTGCCTGGAGTGTAGTAAGGTCAAACTATGGCTACACCTTC
NA	TRBV5-1	TRBJ2-5	NA	CASSVGHSSHQETQYF	TGCGCCAGCAGCGTCGGACATTCATCCCACCAAGAGACCCAGTACTTC